The 24 T cell receptor beta chains reported below all come from one sample, sequenced in a study of blood T cell repertoires in COVID-19. TCRdb keeps only in-frame clones here, not all; method: immunoSEQ multiplex PCR. The sample has fewer than 20,000 clones, about nine tenths seen once; the top ten hold roughly a sixth. The sequencing input was peripheral blood. Source of these receptors: a human donor in a cohort sampled during active COVID-19.

The chain couples TRBV5-1 to TRBJ2-7; 8 positions agree with TRBD2. V was clipped by 4 bases and J by 3 bases; unmatched bases: 6. The germline V gene encodes CDR1 SGHRS and CDR2 YFSETQ. This CDR3 spans 14 amino acids. The CDR3 region is CASSAGLGGYEQYF. CDR3 nucleotide sequence: TGCGCCAGCAGCGCGGGACTAGGGGGCTACGAGCAGTACTTC.

This clone was seen just once. This chain uses TRBV3-1 (or the pseudogene TRBV3-2) with TRBJ2-3; the D gene is possibly TRBD2 (6 bases). CDR1 and CDR2 (germline): LGHDT, YNNKEL (reference sequence). V lost 1 base, J lost 0 bases, and 8 bases lay in between. This CDR3 region has 15 residues. In DNA form, the CDR3 reads TGTGCCAGCAGCCAAGTCGCGGGAAGCACAGATACGCAGTATTTT. The encoded protein is CASSQVAGSTDTQYF.

The rearrangement joins TRBV6-5 to TRBJ2-2, with TRBD2 matching over 9 bases. The germline CDR1 and CDR2 sequences are MNHEY and SVGAGI. Trimming at V came to 4 bases and at J to 1 base, leaving 1 base not matched to a gene. There are 15 residues in the CDR3. The CDR3 reads CASSLTSGNTGELFF. Written as DNA, the CDR3 is TGTGCCAGCAGTTTGACTAGCGGGAACACCGGGGAGCTGTTTTTT.

V usage is TRBV7-9 and J usage is TRBJ2-7, with D possibly being TRBD2 (6 bases). Trimming stripped 1 base from V and 6 bases from J, with 16 bases between. CDR1 and CDR2 (germline): SEHNR, FQNEAQ (reference sequence). This CDR3 has 15 residues. Written as DNA, the CDR3 is TGTGCCAGCAGCTTAGGAACGGGGGACCCTTTCGAGCAGTACTTC. Protein product: CASSLGTGDPFEQYF.

This rearrangement joins TRBV9 to TRBJ2-5, with D maybe TRBD1 (6 bases). V lost 3 bases and J 7 bases, leaving 13 bases between the germline ends. This CDR3 has 13 amino acids. Germline assignment: CDR1 SGDLS and CDR2 YYNGEE. The CDR3 DNA reads as TGTGCCAGCAGCGCCCAGGGGTCAGGGACCCAGTACTTC. This encodes CASSAQGSGTQYF.

This rearrangement joins TRBV19 to TRBJ1-6; D unresolved. CDR3 length equals 14 residues. CDR1 LNHDA and CDR2 SQIVND come from the germline V gene (reference sequence). The ends were cut back, 1 base at V and 5 bases at J, with 6 bases in the middle. As DNA, the CDR3 is TGTGCCAGTAGTATAGGGGAGCATAATTCACCCCTCCACTTT. Its protein product is CASSIGEHNSPLHF.

V usage is TRBV9 and J usage is TRBJ1-1; 7 positions match TRBD1. V lost 0 bases and J lost 7; bases outside the gene matches: 3. Germline V gene sequence: CDR1 SGDLS, CDR2 YYNGEE. This CDR3 has 13 residues. The CDR3 bases are TGTGCCAGCAGCGTAGAGTGGACAGGTGAAGCTTTCTTT. Protein: CASSVEWTGEAFF.

The chain recombines TRBV5-4 with TRBJ2-5, with 9 bases identical to TRBD1. Germline CDR1 and CDR2: SGHNT and YYREEE (reference sequence). This CDR3 comprises 13 residues. J was trimmed by 6 bases and V by 4 bases; bases with no gene match: 4. This CDR3 reads CASSPGTGQTQYF. As DNA, the CDR3 is TGTGCCAGCAGCCCCGGGACAGGGCAGACCCAGTACTTC.

The J gene is TRBJ1-2, the V gene TRBV6-1; 7 bases match TRBD1. Germline-derived CDR1 and CDR2 are MNHNS and SASEGT. With 0 bases clipped from V and 4 bases from J, the junction kept 5 bases outside the gene matches. The CDR3 is 15 residues long. The DNA of the CDR3 is TGTGCCAGCAGTGAAGCCCCCGGGACAGCCTATGGCTACACCTTC. Protein product: CASSEAPGTAYGYTF.

This clone turned up a few times. This sequence joins TRBV9 and TRBJ2-7; 13 bases align to TRBD2. Germline CDR1 reads SGDLS; CDR2 reads YYNGEE. V lost 3 bases and J lost 6; bases outside the gene matches: 9. The CDR3 consists of 16 residues. The CDR3 reads CASSAWGGLAGSEQYF. The CDR3 bases are TGTGCCAGCAGCGCGTGGGGGGGACTAGCGGGAAGCGAGCAGTACTTC.

The J gene is TRBJ1-1, the V gene TRBV10-3, with 12 bases identical to TRBD1. V lost 5 bases to trimming and J lost 4 bases; unmatched junction nucleotides: 11. Germline V gives CDR1 ENHRY, CDR2 SYGVKD. The CDR3 sequence is 17 residues long. The CDR3 DNA is TGTGCCATCAGTAACCCGGGACAGGGGGCGGTTAGCACTGAAGCTTTCTTT. Encoded protein: CAISNPGQGAVSTEAFF.

This sequence joins TRBV6-5 and TRBJ2-1, with 8 bases that match TRBD2. CDR3 length: 15 amino acids. V dropped 7 bases and J dropped 7; count of bases not matched to a gene: 12. Germline CDR1 MNHEY, CDR2 SVGAGI. The CDR3 DNA is TGTGCCAGCACCGAGGACGGGACTAGTTTAAATGAGCAGTTCTTC. This encodes CASTEDGTSLNEQFF.

The rearrangement uses TRBV2 and TRBJ2-5; TRBD2 matches at 15 bases. The junction had 10 bases not matched to a gene; V was cut back by 6 bases and J by 8 bases. The CDR3 has 16 residues. CDR1 and CDR2 from the germline V gene are SNHLY and FYNNEI. CDR3: CASSPRTSGGAVTQYF. The DNA for the CDR3 is TGTGCCAGCAGCCCTAGGACTAGCGGGGGGGCGGTAACCCAGTACTTC. Full variable domain (outside the CDR3, taken from reference TRBV2 and TRBJ2-5): EPEVTQTPSHQVTQMGQEVILRCVPISNHLYFYWYRQILGQKVEFLVSFYNNEISEKSEIFDDQFSVERPDGSNFTLKIRSTKLEDSAMYFCASSPRTSGGAVTQYFGPGTRLLVL.

The V gene is TRBV9, the J gene TRBJ2-3; D possibly corresponds to TRBD1 (5 bases). CDR3 length: 16 amino acids. The V end lost 3 bases, the J end lost 6 bases, and 20 bases lay between the germline ends. Germline lookup yields CDR1 SGDLS and CDR2 YYNGEE. CDR3 coding DNA: TGTGCCAGCAGCGACCCCCGACAGCTTGGCTCGGATACGCAGTATTTT. Translation gives CASSDPRQLGSDTQYF.

The V and J genes are TRBV7-3 and TRBJ2-5, with TRBD1 as a possible D gene (5 bases). Trimming left V 0 bases short and J 5 bases short, with 13 bases between. Germline assignment: CDR1 SGHTA and CDR2 FQGTGA. The CDR3 extends over 15 amino acids. The CDR3 nucleotides read TGTGCCAGCAGCTTAACTCGCCAGGGTGAGGAGACCCAGTACTTC. It codes for CASSLTRQGEETQYF.

The chain links TRBV6-6 to TRBJ2-5; tentative D call: TRBD1 (6 bases). CDR3 length: 12 residues. The germline V gene has CDR1 MNHNY and CDR2 SVGAGI (reference sequence). Trimming removed 2 bases from V and 5 bases from J, with 6 bases in between. This chain's CDR3 is CASSYGQETQYF. CDR3 bases: TGTGCCAGCAGTTACGGACAGGAGACCCAGTACTTC.

This chain joins TRBV5-6 and TRBJ2-3; 15 bases align to TRBD2. Per the germline V gene, CDR1 is SGHDT and CDR2 is YYEEEE. The CDR3 covers 16 residues. V dropped 4 bases and J dropped 4; count of bases not matched to a gene: 4. DNA of the CDR3: TGTGCCAGCAGCGGACTAGCGGGGGGGCCACCAGATACGCAGTATTTT. Translated, it gives CASSGLAGGPPDTQYF.

This sequence joins TRBV5-1 and TRBJ1-5; a weak D match, TRBD1 (5 bases). Trimming took off 7 bases at V and 4 bases at J, with 15 bases between the two ends. The CDR3 is made up of 14 amino acids. Germline V gene data show CDR1 as SGHRS and CDR2 as YFSETQ. Written as DNA, the CDR3 is TGCGCCAGCCGACCAGACAGATCTAATCAGCCCCAGCATTTT. As protein: CASRPDRSNQPQHF.

The chain uses TRBV7-2 and TRBJ2-5; 7 bases are a match to TRBD2. The germline CDR1 and CDR2 sequences are SGHTA and FQGNSA. The V segment lost 4 bases and the J segment 5 bases; nucleotides outside the gene matches: 13. The CDR3 is 16 residues long. CDR3 loop: CASSSYGGSGWETQYF. The CDR3 nucleotides read TGTGCCAGCAGCTCCTACGGCGGGAGTGGGTGGGAGACCCAGTACTTC.

The chain is built from TRBV6-6 and TRBJ2-2, with 7 bases lining up with TRBD1. The CDR3 sequence is 15 residues long. Looked up from germline, CDR1 is MNHNY and CDR2 is SVGAGI (reference sequence). The junction had 3 bases not matched to a gene; V was cut back by 5 bases and J by 0 bases. The chain's CDR3 is CASSRDSSNTGELFF. The CDR3 coding sequence is TGTGCCAGCAGTAGGGACAGTTCGAACACCGGGGAGCTGTTTTTT.

Concerning this clone itself: The sample has other DNA sequences that encode this CDR3 too. The rearrangement joins TRBV23-1 to TRBJ1-2, with 10 bases identical to TRBD1. TRBV23-1 is placed among ORFs of uncertain function. V lost 1 base and J lost 4; bases outside the gene matches: 12. The CDR3 extends over 18 amino acids. CDR3 amino acids: CASSQLTGGVGGRYGYTF. In DNA form, the CDR3 reads TGCGCCAGCAGTCAATTGACAGGGGGCGTGGGGGGTCGCTATGGCTACACCTTC.

The genes are TRBV6-5 and TRBJ1-3; 7 bases map to TRBD1. V gave up 4 bases and J gave up 5 bases; unmatched junction bases: 8. The CDR3 is 15 residues long. Germline V lookup: CDR1 MNHEY, CDR2 SVGAGI. The CDR3 DNA reads as TGTGCCAGCAGTTTTCAAAGGGACAGAAGAAACACCATATATTTT. It specifies CASSFQRDRRNTIYF.

This clone was observed a single time. V is TRBV5-4 and J is TRBJ1-2, with TRBD1 matching 8 bases. The V and J ends lost 0 bases and 6 bases, in that order; junction bases with no gene match: 4. Per the germline V gene, CDR1 is SGHNT and CDR2 is YYREEE (reference sequence). This CDR3 has 14 amino acids. The CDR3 region is CASSLGQGADGYTF. For the CDR3, the DNA is TGTGCCAGCAGCTTGGGGCAGGGGGCTGATGGCTACACCTTC.

The chain has TRBV28 and TRBJ1-1, with 9 nucleotides matching TRBD1. CDR1 and CDR2 (germline): MDHEN, SYDVKM. The CDR3 spans 15 residues. After removal of 10 bases from V and 4 bases from J, the junction contained 13 bases not matched to a gene. For the CDR3, the DNA is TGTGCCACAATGGACAGGGGAGGAGTGGGCACTGAAGCTTTCTTT. Amino acid sequence: CATMDRGGVGTEAFF.